One and the same sample provided the 13 T cell receptor beta chains below, sequenced in a study of blood T cell repertoires in COVID-19 (TCRdb year 2020). Receptor libraries were prepared by the immunoSEQ multiplex PCR assay. This immuneACCESS table, as held by TCRdb, lists in-frame sequences with V and J called but not all clones. Of the missing ones, under half trace to an unresolved V gene in checked studies; the others have no known cause. This sample gives 110,000 or so clones in total; around 85% of them show up just once. The ten largest account for 5.5% of the sample. The sequenced sample was peripheral blood. These receptors all come from a woman in her sixties with COVID-19, enrolled during active disease.

This chain links TRBV6-2 or TRBV6-3 with TRBJ1-5, with a tentative D call TRBD1 (6 bases). This CDR3 is built from 13 residues. Trimming pared 5 bases from V and 5 bases from J, leaving 10 bases between. From germline, CDR1 is MNHEY and CDR2 SVGEGT. CDR3 protein: CASSDRKDQPQHF. In DNA, the CDR3 is TGTGCCAGCAGTGACAGGAAGGATCAGCCCCAGCATTTT.

The chain couples TRBV11-2 to TRBJ2-2; 9 nucleotides align to TRBD1. V was pared by 5 bases and J by 5 bases, with 6 bases of the junction left unmatched. CDR3 length: 15 amino acids. Per the germline V gene, CDR1 is SGHAT and CDR2 is FQNNGV. Written as DNA, the CDR3 is TGTGCCAGCAGCGTACAGGGGGCAGGGACCGGGGAGCTGTTTTTT. Its translation is CASSVQGAGTGELFF.

This clone was detected a few times. The chain combines TRBV9 with TRBJ2-5, with a tentative D call TRBD1 (5 bases). The germline V gene has CDR1 SGDLS and CDR2 YYNGEE. The CDR3 consists of 14 residues. Trimming shortened V by 1 base and J by 4 bases, and 11 bases separated the two germline ends. DNA for the CDR3: TGTGCCAGCAGCGTAAGGGGTGTCCCAGAGACCCAGTACTTC. Its protein is CASSVRGVPETQYF.

The sample holds a few counts of this clone. The chain recombines TRBV12-3 or TRBV12-4 with TRBJ1-2; 7 bases are shared with TRBD1. The CDR3 totals 12 residues. The trim removed 6 bases at V and 4 bases at J, leaving 2 bases unmatched. The CDR3 nucleotides are TGTGCCAGCAGGCGACAGGGCTATGGCTACACCTTC. Protein product: CASRRQGYGYTF.

The V and J genes are TRBV4-2 and TRBJ2-7; D may be TRBD1 (6 bases). V was cut by 0 bases and J by 6 bases, with 18 bases left in between. This CDR3 has 16 residues. Germline CDR1 is LGHNA and CDR2 is YNFKEQ. The CDR3 DNA is TGTGCCAGCAGCCAAGAGGACAGCCGAAGGTCGGGCGAGCAGTACTTC. Encoded protein: CASSQEDSRRSGEQYF.

The V call is TRBV2, the J call TRBJ2-1, with TRBD2 matching 13 bases. J was trimmed by 4 bases and V by 6 bases; bases with no gene match: 3. The CDR3 consists of 15 residues. Germline assignment: CDR1 SNHLY and CDR2 FYNNEI. The CDR3 region has the DNA TGTGCCAGCAGCAGGACTAGCGGGGGATACAATGAGCAGTTCTTC. It translates to CASSRTSGGYNEQFF.

This clone showed up just once. The gene calls are TRBV7-8 and TRBJ1-1; 8 bases agree with TRBD1. The CDR3 has 12 residues. Unmatched junction bases numbered 6, after V lost 5 bases and J lost 10 bases. The V gene's germline CDR1 is SGHVS and CDR2 FQNEAQ. DNA for the CDR3: TGTGCCAGCAGCCCCAGGACAGGGCGAGCTTTCTTT. This codes for CASSPRTGRAFF. Full variable domain (rest looked up from reference TRBV7-8 and TRBJ1-1): GAGVSQSPRYKVAKRGQDVALRCDPISGHVSLFWYQQALGQGPEFLTYFQNEAQLDKSGLPSDRFFAERPEGSVSTLKIQRTQQEDSAVYLCASSPRTGRAFFGQGTRLTVV.

This clone was found once. This sequence joins TRBV7-9 and TRBJ1-1, with no clear D. Per germline, CDR1 SEHNR and CDR2 FQNEAQ (reference sequence). The germline V and J ends were trimmed by 4 bases and 5 bases, with 5 bases remaining between them. The CDR3 is 11 amino acids. For the CDR3, the DNA is TGTGCCAGCAGCTCCTTGACTGAAGCTTTCTTT. Translation gives CASSSLTEAFF.

The sample holds one count of this clone. The CDR3 sequence is CASSLFGQGTLLNYGYTF. Written as DNA, the CDR3 is TGTGCCAGCAGCCTCTTTGGACAGGGGACCCTTCTTAACTATGGCTACACCTTC. V gene TRBV7-3 combines with J gene TRBJ1-2; TRBD1 agrees at 9 bases. With 5 bases clipped from V and 1 base from J, the junction kept 14 bases outside the gene matches. There are 18 residues in the CDR3. Germline CDR1 reads SGHTA; CDR2 reads FQGTGA.

The rearrangement links TRBV27 to TRBJ2-2; D gene ambiguous. Germline V gene data show CDR1 as MNHEY and CDR2 as SMNVEV (reference sequence). Trimming took 3 bases from V and 6 from J, leaving 14 bases between them. The CDR3 consists of 15 residues. The CDR3 DNA reads TGTGCCAGCAGTTTTGAAAGATCTATTTCCGGGGAGCTGTTTTTT. Protein product: CASSFERSISGELFF.

The chain recombines TRBV5-6 with TRBJ1-2; D perhaps matches TRBD1 (6 bases). CDR3 length: 11 amino acids. CDR1 SGHDT and CDR2 YYEEEE come from the germline V gene. V gave up 3 bases and J gave up 8 bases, with 8 bases separating them. CDR3 region: CASSSGQGYTF. The DNA of the CDR3 is TGTGCCAGCAGCTCCGGACAGGGCTACACCTTC.

The V gene is TRBV4-3, the J gene TRBJ2-7, with a possible D match to TRBD1 (5 bases). The CDR3 contains 14 residues. Germline CDR1 LGHNA, CDR2 YSLEER. Trimming took 3 bases from V and 2 from J, leaving 11 bases between them. In nucleotides, the CDR3 is TGCGCCAGCAGCCACGACAGTTTCGCCTACGAGCAGTACTTC. Protein sequence: CASSHDSFAYEQYF.

This chain connects TRBV29-1 to TRBJ2-6, with TRBD2 as a possible D gene (5 bases). Germline V gene sequence: CDR1 SQVTM, CDR2 ANQGSEA. This CDR3 region has 15 residues. Between the trimmed V and J ends, which lost 6 bases and 0 bases, there was a span of 12 bases. This chain's CDR3 is CSVTRSLSGANVLTF. The CDR3 nucleotides read TGCAGCGTCACTAGGTCCCTCTCTGGGGCCAACGTCCTGACTTTC.